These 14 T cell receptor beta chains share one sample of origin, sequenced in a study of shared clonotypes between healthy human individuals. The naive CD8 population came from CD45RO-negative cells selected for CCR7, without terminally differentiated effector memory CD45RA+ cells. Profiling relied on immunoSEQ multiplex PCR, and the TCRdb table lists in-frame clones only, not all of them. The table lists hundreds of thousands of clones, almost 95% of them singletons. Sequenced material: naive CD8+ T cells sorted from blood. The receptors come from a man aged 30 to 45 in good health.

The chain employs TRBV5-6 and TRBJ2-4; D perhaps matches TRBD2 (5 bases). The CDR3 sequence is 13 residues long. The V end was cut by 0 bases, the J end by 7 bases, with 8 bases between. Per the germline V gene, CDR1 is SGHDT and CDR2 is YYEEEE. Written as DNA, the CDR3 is TGTGCCAGCAGCTTGGAACTAGAGAACATTCAGTACTTC. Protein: CASSLELENIQYF.

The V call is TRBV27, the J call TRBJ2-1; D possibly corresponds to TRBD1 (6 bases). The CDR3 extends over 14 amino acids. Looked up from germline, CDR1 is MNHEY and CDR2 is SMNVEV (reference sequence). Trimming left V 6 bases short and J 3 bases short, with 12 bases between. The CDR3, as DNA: TGTGCCAGCAGCTCAGGGGTCTTCTACAATGAGCAGTTCTTC. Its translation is CASSSGVFYNEQFF.

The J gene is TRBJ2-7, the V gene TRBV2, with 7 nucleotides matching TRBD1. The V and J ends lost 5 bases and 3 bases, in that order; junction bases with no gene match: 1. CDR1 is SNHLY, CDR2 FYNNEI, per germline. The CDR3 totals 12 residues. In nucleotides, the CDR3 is TGTGCCAGCAGTACAGGGGACTACGAGCAGTACTTC. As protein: CASSTGDYEQYF.

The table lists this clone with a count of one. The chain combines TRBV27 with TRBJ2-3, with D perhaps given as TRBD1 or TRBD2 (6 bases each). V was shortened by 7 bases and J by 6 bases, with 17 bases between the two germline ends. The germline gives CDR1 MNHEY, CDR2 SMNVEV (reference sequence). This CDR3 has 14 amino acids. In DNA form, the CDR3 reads TGTGCCAGCAAGTGGGGGGCGGCTGTCGATACGCAGTATTTT. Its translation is CASKWGAAVDTQYF.

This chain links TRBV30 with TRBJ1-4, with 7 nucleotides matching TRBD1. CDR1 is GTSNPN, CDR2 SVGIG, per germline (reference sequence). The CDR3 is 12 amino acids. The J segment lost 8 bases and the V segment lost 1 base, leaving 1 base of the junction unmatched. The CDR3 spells CAWSGGGEKLFF. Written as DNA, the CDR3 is TGTGCCTGGAGTGGAGGGGGCGAAAAACTGTTTTTT.

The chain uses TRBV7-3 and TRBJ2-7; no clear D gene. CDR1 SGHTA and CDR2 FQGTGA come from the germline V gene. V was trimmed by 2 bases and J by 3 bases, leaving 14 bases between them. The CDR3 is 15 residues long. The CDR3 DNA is TGTGCCAGCAGCTTAGGGCCAACCGGATTCTACGAGCAGTACTTC. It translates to CASSLGPTGFYEQYF.

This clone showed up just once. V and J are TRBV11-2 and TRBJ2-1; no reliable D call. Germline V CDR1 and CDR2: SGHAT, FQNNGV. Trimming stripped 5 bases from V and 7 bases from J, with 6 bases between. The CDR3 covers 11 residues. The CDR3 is CASSAPNEQFF. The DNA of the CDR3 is TGTGCCAGCAGCGCCCCGAATGAGCAGTTCTTC. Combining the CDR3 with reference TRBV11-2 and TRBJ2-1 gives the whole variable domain EAGVAQSPRYKIIEKRQSVAFWCNPISGHATLYWYQQILGQGPKLLIQFQNNGVVDDSQLPKDRFSAERLKGVDSTLKIQPAKLEDSAVYLCASSAPNEQFFGPGTRLTVL.

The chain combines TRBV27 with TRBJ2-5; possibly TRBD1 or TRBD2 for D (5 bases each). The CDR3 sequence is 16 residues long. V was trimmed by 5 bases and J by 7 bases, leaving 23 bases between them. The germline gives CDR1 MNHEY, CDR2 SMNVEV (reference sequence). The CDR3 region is CASSTDLRAPGATQYF. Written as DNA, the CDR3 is TGTGCCAGCAGTACCGATTTAAGGGCACCCGGGGCGACCCAGTACTTC.

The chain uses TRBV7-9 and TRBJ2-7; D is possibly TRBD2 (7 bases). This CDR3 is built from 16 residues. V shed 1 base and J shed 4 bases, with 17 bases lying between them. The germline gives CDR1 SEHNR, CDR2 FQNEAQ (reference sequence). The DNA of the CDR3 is TGTGCCAGCAGCTTAGGGCGGGGGCCATCCCCTTACGAGCAGTACTTC. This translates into CASSLGRGPSPYEQYF.

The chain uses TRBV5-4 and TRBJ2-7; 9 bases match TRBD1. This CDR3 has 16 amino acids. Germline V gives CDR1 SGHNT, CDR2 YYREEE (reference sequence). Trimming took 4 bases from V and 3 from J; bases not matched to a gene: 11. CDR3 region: CASSLQGAFGYYEQYF. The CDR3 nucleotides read TGTGCCAGCAGCCTACAGGGGGCGTTTGGGTACTACGAGCAGTACTTC. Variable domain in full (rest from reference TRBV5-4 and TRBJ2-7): ETGVTQSPTHLIKTRGQQVTLRCSSQSGHNTVSWYQQALGQGPQFIFQYYREEENGRGNFPPRFSGLQFPNYSSELNVNALELDDSALYLCASSLQGAFGYYEQYFGPGTRLTVT.

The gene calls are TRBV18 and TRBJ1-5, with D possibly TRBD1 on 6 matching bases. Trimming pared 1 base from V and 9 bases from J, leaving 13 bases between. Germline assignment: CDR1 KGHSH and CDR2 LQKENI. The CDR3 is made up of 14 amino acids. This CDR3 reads CASSPQGVLRPQHF. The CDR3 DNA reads TGTGCCAGCTCACCACAGGGGGTATTACGGCCCCAGCATTTT. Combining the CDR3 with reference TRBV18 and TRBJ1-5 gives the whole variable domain NAGVMQNPRHLVRRRGQEARLRCSPMKGHSHVYWYRQLPEEGLKFMVYLQKENIIDESGMPKERFSAEFPKEGPSILRIQQVVRGDSAAYFCASSPQGVLRPQHFGDGTRLSIL.

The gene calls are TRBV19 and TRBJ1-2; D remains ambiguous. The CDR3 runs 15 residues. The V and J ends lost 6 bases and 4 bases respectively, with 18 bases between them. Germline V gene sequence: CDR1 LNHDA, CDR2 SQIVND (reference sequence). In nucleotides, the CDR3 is TGTGCCAGTAGCGGCCGTGGTGCCTCCCTCTATGGCTACACCTTC. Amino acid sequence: CASSGRGASLYGYTF.

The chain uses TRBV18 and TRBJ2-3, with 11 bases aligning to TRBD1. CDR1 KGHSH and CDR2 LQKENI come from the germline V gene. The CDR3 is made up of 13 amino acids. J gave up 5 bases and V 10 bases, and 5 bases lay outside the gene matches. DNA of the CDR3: TGTGCCACCGGACAGGGGGCAGGAGATACGCAGTATTTT. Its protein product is CATGQGAGDTQYF.

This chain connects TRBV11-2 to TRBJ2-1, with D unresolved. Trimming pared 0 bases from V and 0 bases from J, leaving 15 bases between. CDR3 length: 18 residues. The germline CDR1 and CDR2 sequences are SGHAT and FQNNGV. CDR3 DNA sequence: TGTGCCAGCAGCTTAGATGGAATAGGGCTAGGCTCCTACAATGAGCAGTTCTTC. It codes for CASSLDGIGLGSYNEQFF.